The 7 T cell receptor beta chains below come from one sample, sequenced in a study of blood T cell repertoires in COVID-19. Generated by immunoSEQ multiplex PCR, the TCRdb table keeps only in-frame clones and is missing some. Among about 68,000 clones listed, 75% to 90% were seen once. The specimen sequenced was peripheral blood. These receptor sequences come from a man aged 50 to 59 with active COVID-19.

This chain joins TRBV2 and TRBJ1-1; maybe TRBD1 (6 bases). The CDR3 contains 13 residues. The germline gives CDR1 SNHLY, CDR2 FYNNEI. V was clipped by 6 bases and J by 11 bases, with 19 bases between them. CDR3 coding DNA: TGTGCCAGCAGATACAGGGATTATGGTGTGGCTTTCTTT. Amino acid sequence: CASRYRDYGVAFF.

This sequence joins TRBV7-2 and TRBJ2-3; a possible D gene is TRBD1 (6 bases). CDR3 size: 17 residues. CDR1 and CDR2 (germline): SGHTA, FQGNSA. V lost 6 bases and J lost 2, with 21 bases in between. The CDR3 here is CASRTGRIRLVTDTQYF. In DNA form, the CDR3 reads TGTGCCAGCAGGACAGGCCGGATAAGACTGGTCACAGATACGCAGTATTTT.

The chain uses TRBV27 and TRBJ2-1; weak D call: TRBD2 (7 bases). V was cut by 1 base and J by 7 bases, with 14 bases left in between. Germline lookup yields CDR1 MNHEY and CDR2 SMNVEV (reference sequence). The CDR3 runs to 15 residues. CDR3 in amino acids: CASSLWGGPGNEQFF. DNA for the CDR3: TGTGCCAGCAGTTTATGGGGGGGGCCGGGAAATGAGCAGTTCTTC.

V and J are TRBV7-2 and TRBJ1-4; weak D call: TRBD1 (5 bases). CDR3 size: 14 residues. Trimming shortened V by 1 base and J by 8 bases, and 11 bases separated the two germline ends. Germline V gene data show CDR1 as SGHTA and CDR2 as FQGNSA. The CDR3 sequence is CASSLDGRGEKLFF. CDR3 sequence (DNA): TGTGCCAGCAGCTTAGACGGCCGGGGGGAAAAACTGTTTTTT.

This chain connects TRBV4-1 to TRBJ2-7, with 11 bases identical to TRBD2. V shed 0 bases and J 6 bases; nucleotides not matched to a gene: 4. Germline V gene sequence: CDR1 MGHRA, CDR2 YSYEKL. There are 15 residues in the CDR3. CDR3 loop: CASSQDPSGGFEQYF. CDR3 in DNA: TGCGCCAGCAGCCAAGATCCTAGCGGGGGGTTCGAGCAGTACTTC.

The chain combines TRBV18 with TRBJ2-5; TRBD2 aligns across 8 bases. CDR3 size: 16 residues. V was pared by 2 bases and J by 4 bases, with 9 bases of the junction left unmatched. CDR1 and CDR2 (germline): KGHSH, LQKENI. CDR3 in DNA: TGTGCCAGCTCACCAGAGGCGGGGGGTAACCCAGAGACCCAGTACTTC. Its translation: CASSPEAGGNPETQYF.

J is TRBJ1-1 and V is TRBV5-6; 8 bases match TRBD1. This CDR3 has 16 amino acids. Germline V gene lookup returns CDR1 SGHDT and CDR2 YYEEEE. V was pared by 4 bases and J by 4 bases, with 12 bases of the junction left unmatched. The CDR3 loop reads CASSPPGQGAGTEAFF. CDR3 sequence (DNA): TGTGCCAGCAGCCCCCCCGGCCAGGGGGCTGGCACTGAAGCTTTCTTT.